The entry below describes one T cell receptor (beta chain). V was shortened by 0 bases and J by 5 bases, with 18 bases between the two germline ends. Germline lookup yields CDR1 SGHVS and CDR2 FQNEAQ. CDR3 length equals 17 residues. This sample's treatment: oral pan-JAK inhibitor, 5-10 mg twice daily. A FACSAria was used to sort CD4+ and CD8+ T cells. These cells came from PBMCs. The data stem from a study of CD8+ T cells in alopecia areata. The authors extracted RNA and reverse transcribed it into cDNA as the sequencing template. Data came from immunoSEQ multiplex PCR; TCRdb stores just in-frame clones and leaves some out. The table includes approximately 140,000 clones, more than 85% detected once.

The clonotype originates from a human donor with alopecia areata. The chain uses TRBV7-8 and TRBJ2-3, with D unresolved. Here the sequenced sample was CD8+ T cells sorted from blood, taken at week 4, from a patient treated with tofacitinib. CDR3 nucleotides: TGTGCCAGCAGCTTAGCGAATCTTTTAGGTTTAAGAGATACGCAGTATTTT. Translating it yields CASSLANLLGLRDTQYF.